The 21 T cell receptor beta chains given below trace back to one sample, sequenced in a study of vaccination effects on CD4 cells after COVID-19. Antigen-specific CD4+ T cells expanded by the ViraFEST assay with viral peptide pools were then sequenced. Following an approximately eleven-day culture, CD4+ T cells were purified. Absence of prior SARS-CoV-2 infection characterized the vaccine recipients, who showed negative nucleocapsid antibodies. Their antigen targets remain unknown. Sequenced by immunoSEQ multiplex PCR; TCRdb stores in-frame clones only, minus some. This sample has tens of thousands of clones, with approximately 76% found just once. The sample was CD4+ T cells from PBMCs cultured with HCoV-NL63 spike peptides, taken before COVID-19 vaccination. These receptors were collected from a human donor who received a COVID-19 vaccine.

The chain recombines TRBV9 with TRBJ2-5; no clear D gene. Per germline, CDR1 SGDLS and CDR2 YYNGEE. The CDR3 consists of 13 residues. V was clipped by 2 bases and J by 1 base, with 6 bases between them. The CDR3 sequence: CASSVTGQETQYF. The CDR3 region has the DNA TGTGCCAGCAGCGTCACGGGCCAAGAGACCCAGTACTTC.

There are a few counts of this clone. CDR3 DNA: TGCGCCAGCAGCGCCAGATCCATGACAGGGTTACTATCCTCTGGGGCCAACGTCCTGACTTTC. Translating gives CASSARSMTGLLSSGANVLTF. The chain combines TRBV4-1 with TRBJ2-6; 7 bases align to TRBD1. Losses at the gene ends were 5 bases for V and 0 bases for J; bases not matched to a gene: 19. The CDR3 covers 21 residues. The germline V gene has CDR1 MGHRA and CDR2 YSYEKL.

This CDR3 is CASSLRAGIQGDTQYF. The DNA of the CDR3 is TGTGCCAGCAGCTTGCGAGCGGGCATCCAGGGAGATACGCAGTATTTT. This chain joins TRBV5-8 and TRBJ2-3; the D gene is possibly TRBD2 (6 bases). CDR1 and CDR2 from the germline V gene are SGHTS and YDEGEE. Trimming stripped 1 base from V and 5 bases from J, with 17 bases between. This CDR3 is 16 amino acids long.

This chain links TRBV7-9 with TRBJ1-2; 7 positions agree with TRBD1. The junction had 12 bases not matched to a gene; V was cut back by 7 bases and J by 7 bases. CDR1 and CDR2 (germline): SEHNR, FQNEAQ (reference sequence). This CDR3 has 14 residues. This chain's CDR3 is CASTLGTEQLGYTF. CDR3 bases: TGTGCCAGCACCCTCGGGACAGAGCAGCTTGGCTACACCTTC.

This clone has just one count. This rearrangement joins TRBV18 to TRBJ2-5; a weak D match, TRBD1 (6 bases). CDR3 length: 14 residues. Trimming removed 6 bases from V and 3 bases from J, with 14 bases in between. Looked up from germline, CDR1 is KGHSH and CDR2 is LQKENI. The CDR3 DNA sequence: TGTGCCAGCTCTTATCGACGGACAGAAGAGACCCAGTACTTC. Protein sequence: CASSYRRTEETQYF.

V and J are TRBV5-1 and TRBJ2-5, with D perhaps matching TRBD1 (7 bases). The CDR3 extends over 15 amino acids. Trimming shortened V by 4 bases and J by 1 base, and 14 bases separated the two germline ends. CDR1 and CDR2 (germline): SGHRS, YFSETQ. The CDR3 loop reads CASSGGTAPQETQYF. For the CDR3, the DNA is TGCGCCAGCAGCGGCGGGACAGCTCCCCAAGAGACCCAGTACTTC. Filled out from reference TRBV5-1 and TRBJ2-5, the complete variable domain reads KAGVTQTPRYLIKTRGQQVTLSCSPISGHRSVSWYQQTPGQGLQFLFEYFSETQRNKGNFPGRFSGRQFSNSRSEMNVSTLELGDSALYLCASSGGTAPQETQYFGPGTRLLVL.

The V gene is TRBV4-2, the J gene TRBJ2-5; 11 bases match TRBD2. The CDR3 is 16 residues long. Trimming at V came to 4 bases and at J to 1 base, leaving 5 bases not matched to a gene. Germline CDR1 reads LGHNA; CDR2 reads YNFKEQ. This CDR3 is CASSRLSGGVQETQYF. CDR3 in DNA: TGTGCCAGCAGCCGCCTTAGCGGGGGGGTCCAAGAGACCCAGTACTTC.

The rearrangement joins TRBV27 to TRBJ2-1, with TRBD2 identical over 9 bases. The CDR3 is 14 amino acids. Trimming removed 4 bases from V and 4 bases from J; junction bases left unmatched: 2. CDR1 MNHEY and CDR2 SMNVEV come from the germline V gene (reference sequence). CDR3 DNA sequence: TGTGCCAGCAGTTCTAGCGGGACATACAATGAGCAGTTCTTC. It yields the protein CASSSSGTYNEQFF.

V and J are TRBV4-1 and TRBJ2-2, with D perhaps matching TRBD2 (6 bases). This CDR3 region has 18 residues. Looked up from germline, CDR1 is MGHRA and CDR2 is YSYEKL. Trimming left V 0 bases short and J 8 bases short, with 22 bases between. This CDR3 is CASSQDQWRGGRSGELFF. For the CDR3, the DNA is TGCGCCAGCAGCCAAGATCAATGGCGGGGTGGGCGGAGTGGGGAGCTGTTTTTT.

This clone has just a few counts. The chain carries TRBV4-1 and TRBJ2-2; a weak D match, TRBD1 (6 bases). Germline V gives CDR1 MGHRA, CDR2 YSYEKL. Trimming removed 0 bases at V and 4 bases at J, with 18 bases between. The CDR3 has 18 residues. In nucleotides, the CDR3 is TGCGCCAGCAGCCAAGATGGGGCAGGGGAAAGGGCCACCGGGGAGCTGTTTTTT. It is translated as CASSQDGAGERATGELFF.

The V and J genes are TRBV7-3 and TRBJ2-3; 11 bases match TRBD2. The V gene end was trimmed by 5 bases and the J gene end by 3 bases; junction bases not matched to a gene: 7. This CDR3 spans 16 amino acids. The germline gives CDR1 SGHTA, CDR2 FQGTGA. CDR3 in amino acids: CASSKLAGGRTDTQYF. The DNA of the CDR3 is TGTGCCAGCAGCAAATTAGCGGGGGGGCGGACAGATACGCAGTATTTT.

On this clone itself: The same CDR3 arises from other DNA sequences in this sample as well. This chain joins TRBV5-1 and TRBJ1-3; D is unclear. The CDR3 consists of 14 residues. The germline gives CDR1 SGHRS, CDR2 YFSETQ. With 2 bases removed from V and 0 bases from J, the gap between germline ends came to 6 bases. CDR3 protein: CASSLGSSGNTIYF. The DNA of the CDR3 is TGCGCCAGCAGCTTAGGCAGCTCTGGAAACACCATATATTTT.

The chain combines TRBV27 with TRBJ1-6; D is unclear. Germline V gene lookup returns CDR1 MNHEY and CDR2 SMNVEV (reference sequence). The CDR3 sequence is 13 residues long. Trimming shortened V by 3 bases and J by 8 bases, and 8 bases separated the two germline ends. As DNA, the CDR3 is TGTGCCAGCAGTTTCTCAGGAGATTCACCCCTCCACTTT. Its protein product is CASSFSGDSPLHF.

J is TRBJ2-5 and V is TRBV5-8; 12 bases are a match to TRBD2. Trimming cost V 5 bases and J 2 bases; bases outside gene matches: 13. The length of the CDR3 is 18 residues. CDR1 and CDR2 (germline): SGHTS, YDEGEE. As DNA, the CDR3 is TGTGCCAGCAGTCGGGCCCTGACTAGCGGGGGACCGCAAGAGACCCAGTACTTC. Translation: CASSRALTSGGPQETQYF.

The rearrangement joins TRBV5-4 to TRBJ2-7; D remains unclear. There are 12 residues in the CDR3. The V end was cut by 2 bases, the J end by 2 bases, with 5 bases between. Germline loops: CDR1 SGHNT, CDR2 YYREEE (reference sequence). This CDR3 reads CASSFDTYEQYV. The CDR3 coding sequence is TGTGCCAGCAGCTTTGACACCTACGAGCAGTACGTC.

The J gene is TRBJ2-2, the V gene TRBV19; D not certain. V gave up 7 bases and J gave up 0 bases, with 9 bases separating them. The CDR3 sequence is 14 residues long. Germline-derived CDR1 and CDR2 are LNHDA and SQIVND (reference sequence). DNA for the CDR3: TGTGCCAGTAAGGCCAGTACGAACACCGGGGAGCTGTTTTTT. Translated: CASKASTNTGELFF.

This sequence joins TRBV24-1 and TRBJ2-3; the match to TRBD1 covers 7 bases. The CDR3 is 16 amino acids. The V and J ends lost 3 bases and 1 base, in that order; junction bases with no gene match: 6. Germline V gene sequence: CDR1 KGHDR, CDR2 SFDVKD. The CDR3 here is CATSDLTGVGTDTQYF. CDR3 sequence (DNA): TGTGCCACCAGTGATCTTACAGGGGTTGGCACAGATACGCAGTATTTT.

This chain joins TRBV27 and TRBJ2-5; no clear D. The length of the CDR3 is 13 residues. CDR1 and CDR2 from the germline V gene are MNHEY and SMNVEV (reference sequence). Trimming pared 5 bases from V and 0 bases from J, leaving 7 bases between. The CDR3 DNA follows: TGTGCCAGCAGTCCCCGGTACCAAGAGACCCAGTACTTC. This encodes CASSPRYQETQYF.

The chain uses TRBV24-1 and TRBJ2-3; TRBD1 agrees at 9 bases. The CDR3 is 16 residues long. Germline loops: CDR1 KGHDR, CDR2 SFDVKD. The trim removed 4 bases at V and 2 bases at J, leaving 6 bases unmatched. CDR3 sequence: CATSELGQGSTDTQYF. The CDR3 coding sequence is TGTGCCACCAGTGAGTTAGGACAGGGGTCCACAGATACGCAGTATTTT.

The chain is built from TRBV14 and TRBJ1-3; no reliable D call. This CDR3 is 12 amino acids long. V lost 2 bases and J lost 5, with 4 bases in between. Germline V gene lookup returns CDR1 SGHDN and CDR2 FVKESK. CDR3 nucleotide sequence: TGTGCCAGCAGCCAACAAAGAAACACCATATATTTT. This sequence encodes CASSQQRNTIYF.

The rearrangement joins TRBV10-3 to TRBJ2-5; TRBD2 matches 9 bases. Germline CDR1 and CDR2: ENHRY and SYGVKD. V was pared by 3 bases and J by 5 bases, with 7 bases of the junction left unmatched. The CDR3 totals 15 residues. The CDR3 here is CAISDPLAGVETQYF. The CDR3 nucleotides read TGTGCCATCAGTGATCCCTTAGCGGGGGTCGAGACCCAGTACTTC.